This T cell receptor (beta chain) was sequenced for a study of identical twins. General study findings and limits: The abundant beta clonotypes from cord blood had fewer insertions, and memory repertoires had none of this. Twins shared out-of-frame alpha sequences with excess low generation probability. The models gave estimates that fell short of the out-of-frame TCR alpha sharing seen in monozygotic twins.

TCRdb reprocessed the 5' RACE reads via MiXCR and lists one record per CDR3 protein. The sample lists 500,000 to 700,000 distinct CDR3 sequences, 7.1% seen once, with about 1.6% in the top ten. Regarding this clonotype: The antigen is not known.

The junction had 8 bases not matched to a gene; V was cut back by 8 bases and J by 7 bases. CDR3 length equals 14 residues. These records were also assigned to another study, of yellow fever vaccine responses in identical twins.

Sequenced material: PBMCs. The chain recombines TRBV12-3 or TRBV12-4 with TRBJ2-1, with 10 bases fitting TRBD1. The receptor was isolated from a woman aged 18-29 years in good health. The CDR3 sequence is CASGTTGGRNEQFF. As DNA, the CDR3 is TGTGCCAGCGGAACGACAGGGGGCAGGAATGAGCAGTTCTTC.